The 20 T cell receptor beta chains reported below all come from one sample, sequenced in a study of radiation and T cells in renal cell carcinoma. Sample time point: baseline pretreatment blood. Treatment denoted: 15 Gy SBRT to primary tumor, nephrectomy 4 weeks later. Measured with immunoSEQ multiplex PCR; TCRdb has only the in-frame clones, and not every one. The data contain over 45,000 clones, just under 80% of them seen just once; the ten biggest clones take up more than 7%. The sample in question was blood, obtained from a patient whose treatment included radiotherapy and nephrectomy. The receptors derive from a man aged 55 to 70 with renal cell carcinoma.

The CDR3 coding sequence is TGTGCCAGCAGTTTTACAGGGAGTTATGGCTACACCTTC. Translating it yields CASSFTGSYGYTF. The chain couples TRBV27 to TRBJ1-2; tentatively, D is TRBD1 (6 bases). The CDR3 contains 13 residues. Germline CDR1 reads MNHEY; CDR2 reads SMNVEV (reference sequence). Between the trimmed V and J ends, which lost 3 bases and 5 bases, there was a span of 10 bases.

This clone was observed once. This chain links TRBV5-1 with TRBJ2-3, with 10 bases aligning to TRBD2. V lost 4 bases, J lost 4 bases, and 6 bases stayed unmatched. CDR1 is SGHRS, CDR2 YFSETQ, per germline. CDR3 length: 15 amino acids. The CDR3 protein is CASSAGTSAADTQYF. CDR3 DNA: TGCGCCAGCAGCGCCGGGACTAGCGCCGCAGATACGCAGTATTTT.

In its sample, this clone was seen a few times. V is TRBV7-6 and J is TRBJ1-3; TRBD1 is a possible D gene (6 bases). With 5 bases removed from V and 4 bases from J, the gap between germline ends came to 18 bases. The CDR3 extends over 16 amino acids. Germline values: CDR1 SGHVS, CDR2 FNYEAQ. CDR3 DNA: TGTGCCAGCAGCATCTACCCTACAGGGTCCGGAAACACCATATATTTT. This translates into CASSIYPTGSGNTIYF.

The V and J genes are TRBV2 and TRBJ1-1; 7 bases match TRBD1. This CDR3 is built from 15 residues. The J segment lost 1 base and the V segment lost 5 bases, leaving 7 bases of the junction unmatched. Per the germline V gene, CDR1 is SNHLY and CDR2 is FYNNEI. The CDR3 region is CASSYTGQTNTEAFF. DNA of the CDR3: TGTGCCAGCAGTTATACGGGACAGACGAACACTGAAGCTTTCTTT.

This clone has a single count. V is TRBV30 and J is TRBJ1-3, with D possibly matching TRBD1 (5 bases). The CDR3 length is 13 residues. The germline V gene encodes CDR1 GTSNPN and CDR2 SVGIG (reference sequence). Trimming pared 2 bases from V and 10 bases from J, leaving 15 bases between. The CDR3 protein is CAWSTGLSRTIYF. The CDR3 nucleotides read TGTGCCTGGAGTACGGGACTGAGCCGTACCATATATTTT.

This chain joins TRBV11-3 and TRBJ2-3; 8 bases are a match to TRBD2. The V gene's germline CDR1 is SGHNT and CDR2 YENEEA. CDR3 length: 16 residues. V lost 4 bases, J lost 0 bases, and 6 bases stayed unmatched. The CDR3 sequence: CASSYGLALSTDTQYF. Here the CDR3 DNA reads TGTGCCAGCAGCTACGGACTAGCACTTAGCACAGATACGCAGTATTTT.

This rearrangement joins TRBV11-3 to TRBJ1-3, with D perhaps TRBD1 (5 bases). V was clipped by 4 bases and J by 2 bases, with 9 bases between them. In germline, CDR1 is SGHNT, CDR2 YENEEA. The CDR3 runs to 14 residues. In DNA, the CDR3 is TGTGCCAGCAGCTCCGGGACGCCTGGAAACACCATATATTTT. Translated, it gives CASSSGTPGNTIYF.

V gene TRBV7-2 combines with J gene TRBJ2-1, with 8 positions matching TRBD1. The V gene's germline CDR1 is SGHTA and CDR2 FQGNSA. The CDR3 loop spans 17 amino acids. V gave up 3 bases and J gave up 3 bases; unmatched junction bases: 10. The CDR3 bases are TGTGCCAGCAGCTTGATGGGGACAGGCCTCCACTACAATGAGCAGTTCTTC. This translates into CASSLMGTGLHYNEQFF. The full variable domain, its missing parts supplied by reference TRBV7-2 and TRBJ2-1, is GAGVSQSPSNKVTEKGKDVELRCDPISGHTALYWYRQSLGQGLEFLIYFQGNSAPDKSGLPSDRFSAERTGGSVSTLTIQRTQQEDSAVYLCASSLMGTGLHYNEQFFGPGTRLTVL.

This chain connects TRBV11-2 to TRBJ1-4, with TRBD1 matching over 7 bases. Germline V gene sequence: CDR1 SGHAT, CDR2 FQNNGV. V lost 0 bases and J lost 3; bases outside the gene matches: 13. CDR3 length: 19 residues. The CDR3 nucleotides read TGTGCCAGCAGCTTAGACCCAGGCCCTAGACAGGGCCCTAATGAAAAACTGTTTTTT. The encoded protein is CASSLDPGPRQGPNEKLFF.

The gene calls are TRBV12-2 and TRBJ2-7; TRBD2, as called in the table, went unchecked against the DNA. TRBV12-2 counts as a pseudogene. This CDR3 comprises 17 residues. The CDR3 protein is CASRSPEALAGPYEQYV. DNA for the CDR3: TGTGCAAGTCGCTCTCCCGAGGCACTAGCGGGGCCCTACGAGCAGTACGTC.

This clone has more than one count but fewer than ten. CDR3 amino acids: CASSLGWGEDTQYF. The CDR3 DNA is TGTGCCAGCAGCTTGGGTTGGGGGGAAGATACGCAGTATTTT. The rearrangement uses TRBV7-8 and TRBJ2-3; D is perhaps TRBD2 (6 bases). The CDR3 loop spans 14 amino acids. V was trimmed by 3 bases and J by 5 bases, leaving 12 bases between them. Germline-derived CDR1 and CDR2 are SGHVS and FQNEAQ.

This chain connects TRBV11-3 to TRBJ2-1, with D uncertain. V shed 5 bases and J shed 6 bases, with 14 bases lying between them. The CDR3 totals 14 residues. Germline CDR1 is SGHNT and CDR2 is YENEEA. Here the CDR3 reads CASSPPGVGNEQFF. Here the CDR3 DNA reads TGTGCCAGCAGCCCGCCGGGCGTCGGCAATGAGCAGTTCTTC.

The chain has TRBV4-3 and TRBJ2-3; 7 bases fit TRBD2. Germline loops: CDR1 LGHNA, CDR2 YSLEER. The CDR3 totals 14 residues. J was trimmed by 9 bases and V by 1 base; bases with no gene match: 7. CDR3 sequence: CASSQGPSSGTQYF. The DNA of the CDR3 is TGCGCCAGCAGCCAAGGGCCCTCTAGCGGAACGCAGTATTTT.

The genes are TRBV5-6 and TRBJ1-1; TRBD1 matches 7 bases. Losses at the gene ends were 5 bases for V and 1 base for J; bases not matched to a gene: 5. Germline values: CDR1 SGHDT, CDR2 YYEEEE. The CDR3 runs 14 residues. The CDR3 DNA reads TGTGCCAGCAGGAGACAGGGACGGAACACTGAAGCTTTCTTT. Translation: CASRRQGRNTEAFF.

The rearrangement uses TRBV7-3 and TRBJ2-3, with TRBD2 matching 10 bases. This CDR3 spans 15 amino acids. Germline-derived CDR1 and CDR2 are SGHTA and FQGTGA. After removal of 3 bases from V and 5 bases from J, the junction contained 5 bases not matched to a gene. In nucleotides, the CDR3 is TGTGCCAGCAGCTTTCTAGCGGGAGTGGGAGATACGCAGTATTTT. It is translated as CASSFLAGVGDTQYF.

V and J are TRBV6-6 and TRBJ1-1; D is uncertain. This CDR3 is 14 amino acids long. V was pared by 4 bases and J by 1 base, with 10 bases between. Germline lookup yields CDR1 MNHNY and CDR2 SVGAGI (reference sequence). CDR3 residues: CASSLDGWNTEAFF. In DNA, the CDR3 is TGTGCCAGCAGTTTAGACGGTTGGAACACTGAAGCTTTCTTT.

This chain uses TRBV7-9 with TRBJ2-1; D unresolved. CDR1 SEHNR and CDR2 FQNEAQ come from the germline V gene (reference sequence). V lost 7 bases and J 2 bases, leaving 21 bases between the germline ends. This CDR3 comprises 17 residues. CDR3 region: CASTNSGPTSAYNEQFF. The CDR3 DNA reads TGTGCCAGCACGAATTCCGGGCCCACGAGCGCCTACAATGAGCAGTTCTTC.

V gene TRBV2 combines with J gene TRBJ1-5; 7 nucleotides align to TRBD1. Trimming cost V 8 bases and J 3 bases; bases outside gene matches: 10. The CDR3 has 15 residues. CDR1 is SNHLY and CDR2 is FYNNEI in the germline V gene. CDR3 sequence: CASGRDSQSNQPQHF. CDR3 sequence (DNA): TGTGCCAGCGGCCGGGACAGTCAATCCAATCAGCCCCAGCATTTT.

This clone was observed once. V usage is TRBV18 and J usage is TRBJ1-1; maybe TRBD1 (5 bases). Looked up from germline, CDR1 is KGHSH and CDR2 is LQKENI. There are 12 residues in the CDR3. Trimming stripped 3 bases from V and 8 bases from J, with 10 bases between. The CDR3, as DNA: TGTGCCAGCTCACCTCCAACAGGAGAAGCTTTCTTT. Protein product: CASSPPTGEAFF.

This chain uses TRBV19 with TRBJ1-2; a weak D match, TRBD1 (5 bases). Deletions cut 7 bases from V and 4 bases from J, with 16 bases between. The CDR3 totals 14 residues. From germline, CDR1 is LNHDA and CDR2 SQIVND (reference sequence). The CDR3 nucleotides read TGTGCCAGTAAGACCCAGGGTTTTGGCTATGGCTACACCTTC. Translating gives CASKTQGFGYGYTF.